A selection of T cell receptor beta chains follows, all from one sample in a study of technical replicates of blood from a few donors. The repertoire was sequenced with immunoSEQ multiplex PCR; TCRdb's copy has only in-frame clones and lacks some. The table has approximately 100,000 clones, 96% seen once. The specimen sequenced was T cells isolated from PBMCs. Receptors were obtained from a human donor in good health. Both conserved end residues are part of each CDR3. The D gene is left open where the match is weak. Size is omitted from some rows. Given values are once, few, many or a class for expanded clones.

. TRBJ2-7 9 . TRBV21-1 CASSPRQYF TGTGCCAGCAGCCCCCGGCAGTACTTC
. TRBJ2-3 14 . TRBV5-4 CASSGGGGTDTQYF TGTGCCAGCAGCGGGGGCGGCGGAACAGATACGCAGTATTTT
TRBD1 TRBJ2-6 18 . TRBV28 CASRDRGRVFGGANVLTF TGTGCCAGCAGGGACAGGGGGCGCGTCTTTGGTGGGGCCAACGTCCTGACTTTC
TRBD2 TRBJ2-1 18 . TRBV7-6 CASSSESSGVHSYNEQFF TGTGCCAGCAGCTCCGAGTCTAGCGGGGTACACTCCTACAATGAGCAGTTCTTC
. TRBJ1-1 15 . TRBV4-2 CASSQSTGLGTEAFF TGTGCCAGCAGCCAATCCACAGGGCTAGGCACTGAAGCTTTCTTT
TRBD1 TRBJ2-6 20 . TRBV4-2 CASSRDPRTGDLSGANVLTF TGTGCCAGCAGCCGCGATCCCCGGACAGGAGATTTATCTGGGGCCAACGTCCTGACTTTC
TRBD1 TRBJ1-1 14 . TRBV6-1 CASSLQGIGTEAFF TGTGCCAGCAGCCTACAGGGGATTGGCACTGAAGCTTTCTTT
. TRBJ2-1 12 . TRBV30 CAWKGGPGEQFF TGTGCCTGGAAGGGGGGGCCCGGGGAGCAGTTCTTC
. TRBJ1-1 16 . TRBV7-8 CASSLAHLGGAGEAFF TGTGCCAGCAGCTTGGCGCATTTGGGAGGGGCAGGGGAAGCTTTCTTT
TRBD1 TRBJ1-2 13 once TRBV29-1 CSVVGTALGGYTF TGCAGCGTTGTTGGGACAGCCTTAGGTGGCTACACCTTC
TRBD2 TRBJ2-5 17 . TRBV5-1 CASSSGLAGGVQETQYF TGCGCCAGCAGCTCAGGACTAGCGGGAGGGGTCCAAGAGACCCAGTACTTC
TRBD2 TRBJ2-7 15 . TRBV19 CASSDIPGLGYEQYF TGTGCCAGTAGTGATATACCGGGACTAGGCTACGAGCAGTACTTC
TRBD2 TRBJ2-1 15 . TRBV6-1 CASWWGRGDNNEQFF TGTGCCAGCTGGTGGGGGCGGGGGGACAACAATGAGCAGTTCTTC
TRBD2 TRBJ2-2 15 . TRBV10-3 CAILAVEGPTGELFF TGTGCCATACTAGCGGTGGAGGGCCCAACCGGGGAGCTGTTTTTT
TRBD1 TRBJ1-2 14 . TRBV11-3 CASSLREGQGDYTF TGTGCCAGCAGCTTACGCGAAGGACAGGGGGACTACACCTTC
TRBD1 TRBJ2-1 18 . TRBV6-4 CASSATFGWTGLHNEQFF TGTGCCAGCAGTGCGACTTTCGGTTGGACAGGGCTTCACAATGAGCAGTTCTTC
TRBD2 TRBJ2-1 19 . TRBV19 CASSIDSVFSGREYNEQFF TGTGCCAGTAGTATAGATTCCGTGTTTAGCGGGAGGGAATACAATGAGCAGTTCTTC
. TRBJ2-2 15 . TRBV9 CASNPGTTNTGELFF TGTGCCAGCAATCCCGGGACAACGAACACCGGGGAGCTGTTTTTT
. TRBJ2-7 14 . TRBV27 CASNRLGTPYEQYF TGTGCCAGCAACCGACTAGGTACCCCCTACGAGCAGTACTTC
TRBD2 TRBJ2-1 18 once TRBV6-4 CASSVVGTSGAPTMTQFF TGTGCCAGCAGTGTCGTAGGGACTAGCGGGGCTCCTACAATGACGCAGTTCTTC
TRBD1 TRBJ2-1 15 . TRBV28 CASSLPGQAYNEQFF TGTGCCAGCAGCCTACCGGGACAGGCCTACAATGAGCAGTTCTTC
. TRBJ2-5 13 . TRBV7-9 CASSLASGETQYF TGTGCCAGCAGCTTAGCTAGCGGAGAGACCCAGTACTTC
TRBD1 TRBJ2-7 16 . TRBV5-1 CASSLAGTGISYEQYF TGCGCCAGCAGCTTGGCCGGGACAGGGATCTCCTACGAGCAGTACTTC
. TRBJ1-1 14 . TRBV5-1 CASSPGSMNTEAFF TGCGCCAGCAGCCCGGGATCCATGAACACTGAAGCTTTCTTT
. TRBJ2-7 11 . TRBV7-9 CASSPLREQYF TGTGCCAGCAGCCCCCTCCGGGAGCAGTACTTC
. TRBJ1-3 15 . TRBV9 CASSPRHFSGNTIYF TGTGCCAGCAGCCCCAGACACTTCTCTGGAAACACCATATATTTT
TRBD1 TRBJ1-5 15 . TRBV9 CASSGTGYVNQPQHF TGTGCCAGCAGCGGGACAGGGTACGTTAATCAGCCCCAGCATTTT
. TRBJ2-7 11 few TRBV20-1 CSARHSQAQYF TGCAGTGCTAGGCACTCCCAGGCGCAGTACTTC
. TRBJ1-6 13 once TRBV27 CASRAGFRSPLHF TGTGCCAGCAGGGCAGGGTTTCGGTCACCCCTCCACTTT
TRBD2 TRBJ2-3 15 . TRBV29-1 CSGLTAGGGTDTQYF TGCAGCGGTTTGACAGCGGGAGGAGGCACAGATACGCAGTATTTT
. TRBJ1-5 13 . TRBV2 CASTEGEGVTQHF TGTGCCAGCACCGAGGGAGAGGGGGTCACCCAGCATTTT
. TRBJ1-5 14 . TRBV7-9 CASSFSGVHQPQHF TGTGCCAGCAGCTTTTCTGGAGTACATCAGCCCCAGCATTTT
. TRBJ1-2 14 . TRBV5-4 CASSRHDKVYGYTF TGTGCCAGCAGCCGACATGACAAAGTCTATGGCTACACCTTC
. TRBJ2-7 15 once TRBV19 CASSIRGAVAYEQYF TGTGCCAGTAGTATCAGGGGGGCAGTTGCCTACGAGCAGTACTTC
TRBD2 TRBJ2-3 15 . TRBV7-9 CASSFASGHTDTQYF TGTGCCAGCAGCTTTGCTAGCGGTCACACAGATACGCAGTATTTT
. TRBJ1-3 15 . TRBV15 CATRFSGATGNTIYF TGTGCCACCAGGTTTAGCGGGGCAACTGGAAACACCATATATTTT
. TRBJ1-2 14 . TRBV6-4 CASKREGAAYGYTF TGTGCCAGCAAGAGAGAAGGGGCAGCCTATGGCTACACCTTC
TRBD2 TRBJ2-1 16 . TRBV19 CASTVKTGLAGDEQFF TGTGCCAGTACTGTTAAAACAGGACTAGCTGGCGATGAGCAGTTCTTC
TRBD2 TRBJ2-7 14 . TRBV27 CASSLAGGGYEQYF TGTGCCAGCAGCTTAGCGGGGGGGGGCTACGAGCAGTACTTC
. TRBJ2-1 19 . TRBV10-1 CASSDFGSSRARSYNEQFF TGCGCCAGCAGTGATTTCGGTAGTTCGAGGGCCCGCTCCTACAATGAGCAGTTCTTC
. TRBJ1-4 14 . TRBV5-5 CASSFSISNEKLFF TGTGCCAGCAGCTTCTCGATCAGTAATGAAAAACTGTTTTTT
TRBD1 TRBJ2-1 15 . TRBV4-1 CASSLGQGPSSEQFF TGCGCCAGCAGCCTAGGACAGGGCCCCTCTAGCGAGCAGTTCTTC
. TRBJ2-3 16 . TRBV5-1 CASSLAGMGATDTQYF TGCGCCAGCAGCTTGGCCGGTATGGGGGCCACAGATACGCAGTATTTT
. TRBJ2-7 12 . TRBV19 CASSISTYEQYF TGTGCCAGTAGTATATCCACCTACGAGCAGTACTTC
. TRBJ1-1 14 . TRBV30 CAWSVQSGFSEAFF TGTGCCTGGAGTGTACAATCAGGGTTCTCTGAAGCTTTCTTT